This is a list of T cell receptor beta chains from one sample in a study of T cell responses to AZD1222 COVID-19 vaccine. The assay was immunoSEQ multiplex PCR, and TCRdb's table has in-frame clones only and misses some. This sample has around 47,000 clones, with roughly 75% found just once. Sequencing used peripheral blood, obtained 28 days after the second dose of the MenACWY control vaccine. These receptors originate from an adult who received the MenACWY meningococcal vaccine as a control. CDR3s include the opening cysteine and the closing phenylalanine or tryptophan. D genes are given only for firm matches. Clone size, where shown, is once, few, many, or a class for clones that have expanded.

TRBJ1-2 | . | . | TRBV28 | TGTGCCAGCACCCCCGCCCCCGGGGACTATGGCTACACCTTC | CASTPAPGDYGYTF
TRBJ1-3 | . | . | TRBV5-6 | TGTGCCAGCAGCTTGGGCAGGGAAGGAAACACCATATATTTT | CASSLGREGNTIYF
TRBJ1-1 | . | . | TRBV5-1 | TGCGCCAGCAGCCTACGGACAAATGAGGCTGAAGCTTTCTTT | CASSLRTNEAEAFF
TRBJ2-3 | TRBD2 | . | TRBV28 | TGTGCCAGCAGCCCTACGGGACTAGCGGGAATCACAGATACGCAGTATTTT | CASSPTGLAGITDTQYF
TRBJ2-2 | . | . | TRBV4-1 | TGCGCCAGCAGCCAAGAGGGCGGCACCGGGGAGCTGTTTTTT | CASSQEGGTGELFF
TRBJ1-1 | . | . | TRBV14 | TGTGCCAGCAGCCAAGACCGTTTCAGGGCGAACACTGAAGCTTTCTTT | CASSQDRFRANTEAFF
TRBJ2-2 | . | few | TRBV7-8 | TGTGCCGCAGTAACCTCGGCTAGCTGGAACACCGGGGAGCTGTTTTTT | CAAVTSASWNTGELFF
TRBJ1-6 | . | . | TRBV5-4 | TGTGCCAGCAGCAAAGAGAGCTCCTATAATTCACCCCTCCACTTT | CASSKESSYNSPLHF
TRBJ2-1 | . | . | TRBV3-1/TRBV3-2 | TGTGCCAGCAGCCCGTCATGGATCGATGAGCAGTTCTTC | CASSPSWIDEQFF
TRBJ2-1 | . | . | TRBV3-1/TRBV3-2 | TGTGCCAGCAGATCCCAAGCTTACAATGAGCAGTTCTTC | CASRSQAYNEQFF
TRBJ2-1 | TRBD2 | . | TRBV19 | TGTGCCAGTAGTATTACTAGCGGGAGGGCGTACAATGAGCAGTTCTTC | CASSITSGRAYNEQFF
TRBJ2-5 | TRBD2 | . | TRBV7-2 | TGTGCCAGCAGCTCCGGGACTAGGGAGACCCAGTACTTC | CASSSGTRETQYF
TRBJ1-4 | . | . | TRBV11-2 | TGTGCCAGCAGCTTAGCGACGGCGGCAACTAATGAAAAACTGTTTTTT | CASSLATAATNEKLFF
TRBJ1-1 | . | . | TRBV6-5 | TGTGCCAGCAGTTACTCTCGAATGACTGAAGCTTTCTTT | CASSYSRMTEAFF
TRBJ1-1 | . | . | TRBV12-3/TRBV12-4 | TGTGCCAGCAGTTTAGACAGGGAATTTGCAGCTTTCTTT | CASSLDREFAAFF
TRBJ1-1 | TRBD1 | once | TRBV9 | TGTGCCAGCAGCGTAGGGACAGGGGTCACTGAAGCTTTCTTT | CASSVGTGVTEAFF
TRBJ1-1 | TRBD1 | . | TRBV11-2 | TGTGCCAGCAGCTCAGGGGGCTGGGCCACTGAAGCTTTCTTT | CASSSGGWATEAFF
TRBJ2-4 | TRBD1 | . | TRBV30 | TGTGCCTGGAGTGGGGACAGGGAAGGGAACATTCAGTACTTC | CAWSGDREGNIQYF
TRBJ1-3 | . | . | TRBV28 | TGTGCCAGCAGTTTAACAGGGAATGGAAACACCATATATTTT | CASSLTGNGNTIYF
TRBJ2-3 | . | . | TRBV5-4 | TGTGCCAGCAGCTTGGGTGGGGCTTTGGTGGATACGCAGTATTTT | CASSLGGALVDTQYF
TRBJ2-2 | TRBD2 | . | TRBV24-1 | TGTGCCACCCGGGGACGGGACTACCATACCGGGGAGCTGTTTTTT | CATRGRDYHTGELFF
TRBJ1-3 | . | . | TRBV2 | TGTGCCAGCAGTGAGGAGAGGCAGGGAAACACCATATATTTT | CASSEERQGNTIYF
TRBJ1-2 | TRBD1 | . | TRBV6-5 | TGTGCCAGCAACACCCGGGACAGGGGACTCTATGGCTACACCTTC | CASNTRDRGLYGYTF
TRBJ2-6 | . | . | TRBV30 | TGTGCCTGGACAGGGGCACCTTTAGCCGGGGCCAACGTCCTGACTTTC | CAWTGAPLAGANVLTF